The sequence of this T cell receptor (beta chain) was determined in a study of blood T cell repertoires in COVID-19. Overall study context: Samples of COVID-19 (acute and convalescent) were obtained from the United States, Italy and Spain. In each case, the material was cDNA or gDNA derived from T cells, B-cell-depleted T cells, or PBMCs.

The count of this clone is one. Source study methods: Reference gene primers were amplified, and this amplification served to estimate nucleated cell counts. Sequencing used immunoSEQ multiplex PCR; TCRdb keeps in-frame clones, though not all of them. V and J calls plus clone size are reproduced from that table; the DNA served to infer D and trimming. The data hold some 190,000 clones, with 82% observed a single time. Seattle patient enrollment occurred during active infection, with longitudinal follow-up thereafter. The CDR3 totals 13 residues. Germline V gives CDR1 SQVTM, CDR2 ANQGSEA. With 3 bases removed from V and 7 bases from J, the gap between germline ends came to 15 bases.

J is TRBJ1-1 and V is TRBV29-1; unclear D gene. The source of this sequence is a woman aged 55 to 70 with COVID-19, enrolled during active disease. Sequencing input: peripheral blood. The CDR3 sequence: CSVDSTGEREAFF. In DNA, the CDR3 is TGCAGCGTTGACTCGACGGGAGAACGTGAAGCTTTCTTT.